This TCR beta chain derives from a study of blood T cell repertoires in COVID-19 (dated by TCRdb to the early 2020s). Study-level background: Collaborator samples came from the United States, Italy and Spain and covered acute and convalescent phases of COVID-19. The sample metadata nearly always contained a de-identified subject ID, COVID-19 status, age in years and sex. Subjects who had been exposed to COVID-19, were actively infected with it, or had recovered from it provided the deeply sampled blood TCRbeta repertoires that made up the dataset. Samples were obtained from the ongoing ImmuneRACE study (first 160 participants) and from 950 to 1,500 subjects provided by 6 global collaborators. The material from the prospective study consisted of cDNA or gDNA derived from T cells, B-cell-depleted T cells, or PBMCs. The repertoires were released in a freely available public database intended as a resource for research on the immune response to SARS-CoV-2. HLA class I and class II types, where available, came from metadata supplied by the sample provider rather than from assay-based typing.

CDR1 and CDR2 are drawn from the germline V gene (reference sequence): LNHDA, SQIVND. The CDR3 runs 17 residues from the cysteine to the phenylalanine. This entry keeps only the CDR3 DNA: 51 bases, framed from base 1. Germline trimming amounts to 9 bases on V and 7 bases on J, with 23 as the count of junction bases outside the gene matches. Paper-wide results and their limitations: The amount of clinical and demographic metadata varied by source and participant and was provided uncurated.

Each collaborating institution followed its own protocols to collect whole blood in K2EDTA tubes. For TCRbeta analysis, collaborators shipped samples in one of three forms: frozen whole blood, isolated PBMCs, or DNA extracted from either of those sample types. TCRbeta CDR3 regions were amplified from genomic DNA by means of the immunoSEQ Assay, a bias-controlled multiplex PCR. Turning to the authors' computational methods: The number of nucleated cells in each sample was estimated from the amplification of reference gene primers within the assay. To quantify the absolute abundance of each unique TCRbeta CDR3 rearrangement, sequence reads were collapsed and filtered. For each sample, productive Simpson clonality was calculated by taking the square root of Simpson's diversity index across productive rearrangements. TCRdb obtained this table from immuneACCESS and retained in-frame rearrangements with V and J assigned. These tables miss some clones; where compared with another copy, unresolved V genes account for less than half of the shortfall, and the remainder is unexplained. V and J calls and clone size are those listed in that table; D and trimming were worked out from the DNA. The sample table records about 160,000 clones; less than 85% of these occur just once. Of the sample, 3.3% falls within the top ten clones.

To note about this clone: The antigen this receptor binds is unknown. No base quality values were provided; no much bigger clone lies one nucleotide off.

This TCR derives from a human donor with acute or convalescent COVID-19. The donor label of this sample is uncertain. The sequenced material came from peripheral blood. The rearrangement combines TRBV19 with TRBJ1-2, with 7 central nucleotides matching TRBD1. The DNA reads TGTGCCAGCGTGGTCCCGGGACAGTCCGGCCTAGGGGCTGGCTACACCTTC. This yields the protein CASVVPGQSGLGAGYTF.